This T cell receptor (beta chain) was retrieved from a study of T cell repertoires in cytomegalovirus infection. From the reads, TCRdb called clonotypes with MiXCR, one entry per CDR3 protein. The sample contains 800,000 to 950,000 distinct CDR3 sequences, about 30% of which appear only once. This clonotype has only a few counts. The antigen remains unidentified. This TCR was recovered from a human donor in good health (CMV status not recorded). Some clones in this sample may be carry-over from other donors' samples. This sample comprised cultured CD8+ T cells from PBMCs, obtained from culture after CMV antigen stimulation.

CDR3 sequence reads: CASGRATYNEQFF. The CDR3, as DNA: TGTGCTAGTGGGCGGGCTACTTACAATGAGCAGTTCTTC. The chain combines TRBV12-5 with TRBJ2-1, with TRBD2 as a possible D gene (5 bases). The V end lost 6 bases, the J end lost 4 bases, and 10 bases lay between the germline ends. The germline gives CDR1 LGHNT, CDR2 FRNRAP. The CDR3 spans 13 residues.